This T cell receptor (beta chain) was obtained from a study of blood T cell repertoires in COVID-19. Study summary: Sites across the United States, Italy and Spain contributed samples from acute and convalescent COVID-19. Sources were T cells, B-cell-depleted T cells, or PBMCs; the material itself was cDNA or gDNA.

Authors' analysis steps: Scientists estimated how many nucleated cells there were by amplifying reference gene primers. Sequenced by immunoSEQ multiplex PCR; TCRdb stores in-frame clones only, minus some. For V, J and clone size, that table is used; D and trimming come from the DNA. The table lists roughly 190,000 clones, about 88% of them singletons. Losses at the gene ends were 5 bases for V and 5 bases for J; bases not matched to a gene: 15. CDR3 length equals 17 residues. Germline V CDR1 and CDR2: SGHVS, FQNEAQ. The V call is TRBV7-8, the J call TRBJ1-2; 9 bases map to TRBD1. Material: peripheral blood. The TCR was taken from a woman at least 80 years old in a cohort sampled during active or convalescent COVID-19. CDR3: CASSLRTGADALYGYTF. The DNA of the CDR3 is TGTGCCAGCAGCCTAAGGACAGGGGCGGACGCACTTTATGGCTACACCTTC.